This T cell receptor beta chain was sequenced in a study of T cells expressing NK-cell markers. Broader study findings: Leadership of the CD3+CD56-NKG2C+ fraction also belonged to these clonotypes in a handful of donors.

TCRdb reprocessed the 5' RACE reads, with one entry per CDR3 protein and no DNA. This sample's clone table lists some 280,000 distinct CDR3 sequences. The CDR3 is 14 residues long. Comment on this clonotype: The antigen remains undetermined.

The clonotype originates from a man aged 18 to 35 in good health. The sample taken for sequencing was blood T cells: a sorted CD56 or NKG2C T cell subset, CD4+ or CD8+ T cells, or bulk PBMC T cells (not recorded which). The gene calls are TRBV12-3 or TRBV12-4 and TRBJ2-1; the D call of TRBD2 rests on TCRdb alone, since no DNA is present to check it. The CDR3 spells CASSFGTIRNEQFF.